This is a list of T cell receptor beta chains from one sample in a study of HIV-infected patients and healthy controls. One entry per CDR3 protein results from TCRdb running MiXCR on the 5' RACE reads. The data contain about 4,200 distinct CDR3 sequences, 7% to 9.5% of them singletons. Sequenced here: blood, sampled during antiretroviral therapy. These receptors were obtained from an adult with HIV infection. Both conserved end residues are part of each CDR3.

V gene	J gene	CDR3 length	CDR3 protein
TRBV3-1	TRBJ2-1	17	CASSPRDRTGPYNEQFF
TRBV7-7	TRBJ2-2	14	CASSLGANTGELFF
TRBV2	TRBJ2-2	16	CASSEPGHPNTGELFF
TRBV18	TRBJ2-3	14	CASSPTGPTDTQYF
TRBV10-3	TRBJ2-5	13	CATEYRGWETQYF
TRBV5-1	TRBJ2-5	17	CASSYWTSGGARETQYF
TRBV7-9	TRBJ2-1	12	CAGGQVESEQFF
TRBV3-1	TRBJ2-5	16	CASSLSRGGFQETQYF
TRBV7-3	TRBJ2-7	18	CASSPNGLAGESSYEQYF
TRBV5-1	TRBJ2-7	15	CASSLAAGVKDEQYF
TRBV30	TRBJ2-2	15	CAWSRAGMMTGELFF
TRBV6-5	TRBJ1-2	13	CASSYSRIYGYTF
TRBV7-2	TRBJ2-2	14	CASSTDTNTGELFF
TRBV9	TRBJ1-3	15	CASRGGWTAGNTIYF
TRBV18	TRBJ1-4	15	CASSPSYGGNEKLFF
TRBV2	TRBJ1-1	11	CASTFQIEAFF
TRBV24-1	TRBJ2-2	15	CATSDSVVNTGELFF
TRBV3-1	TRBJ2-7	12	CASSLGNYEQYF
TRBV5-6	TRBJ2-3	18	CASSLLTSGSSSTDTQYF
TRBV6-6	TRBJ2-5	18	CASSPLIAGGPHQETQYF
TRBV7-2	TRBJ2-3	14	CASSLRLAADTQYF
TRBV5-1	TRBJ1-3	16	CASSPRLGTSGNTIYF
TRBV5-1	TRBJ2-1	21	CASSSDSIRSATGLFYNEQFF
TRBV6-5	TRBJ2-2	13	CASSWIKGGELFF
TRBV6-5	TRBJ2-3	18	CASSYSLAGGPSTDTQYF
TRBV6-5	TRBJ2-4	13	CAARESAKNIQYF
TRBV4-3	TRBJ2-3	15	CASSQEVQVTDTQYF
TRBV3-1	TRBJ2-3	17	CASSQGGASGGTDTQYF
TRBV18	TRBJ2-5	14	CASSPGGLQETQYF
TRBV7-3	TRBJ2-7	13	CASSLTEVGEQYF
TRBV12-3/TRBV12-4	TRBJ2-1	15	CASSLSGGAINEQFF
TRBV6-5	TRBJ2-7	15	CASSTSGGYSHEQYF
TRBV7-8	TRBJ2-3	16	CASSLRIAGDRDTQYF
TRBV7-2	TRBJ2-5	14	CASSPLRYQETQYF
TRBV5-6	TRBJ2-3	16	CASSRTSGGRADTQYF
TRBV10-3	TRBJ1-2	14	CAISARQGGYGYTF
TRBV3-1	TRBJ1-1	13	CASSQAPGPEAFF
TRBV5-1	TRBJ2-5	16	CASSGGAAGGLETQYF
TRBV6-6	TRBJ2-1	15	CASSFTGLAGAVQFF
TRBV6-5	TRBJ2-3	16	CASSPGLAGGSDTQYF
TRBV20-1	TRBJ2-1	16	CSATFPSGGAGNEQFF
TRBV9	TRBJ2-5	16	CASSPPSGGLQETQYF
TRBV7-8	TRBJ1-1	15	CASSLGGGLNTEAFF
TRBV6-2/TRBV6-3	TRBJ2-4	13	CASSYPYRGVPYF
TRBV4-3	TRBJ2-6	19	CASSQDRTGGPSGANVLTF
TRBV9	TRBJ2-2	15	CASSTRQANTGELFF
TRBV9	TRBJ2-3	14	CASSPTGTTDTQYF
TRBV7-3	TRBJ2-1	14	CASSLGVGYNEQFF
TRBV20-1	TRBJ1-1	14	CSAGRGGRDTEAFF
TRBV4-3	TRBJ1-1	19	CASSQDLFARARMNTEAFF
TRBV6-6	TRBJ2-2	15	CASSYLTGGDRELFF
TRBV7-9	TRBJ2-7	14	CASSPRTGLVEQYF
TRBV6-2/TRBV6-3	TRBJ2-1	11	CASREYNEQFF
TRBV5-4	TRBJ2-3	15	CASSSGRQFPDTQYF
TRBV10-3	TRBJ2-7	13	CAIQGGSSYEQYF
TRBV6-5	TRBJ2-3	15	CASSYQGSRTDTQYF